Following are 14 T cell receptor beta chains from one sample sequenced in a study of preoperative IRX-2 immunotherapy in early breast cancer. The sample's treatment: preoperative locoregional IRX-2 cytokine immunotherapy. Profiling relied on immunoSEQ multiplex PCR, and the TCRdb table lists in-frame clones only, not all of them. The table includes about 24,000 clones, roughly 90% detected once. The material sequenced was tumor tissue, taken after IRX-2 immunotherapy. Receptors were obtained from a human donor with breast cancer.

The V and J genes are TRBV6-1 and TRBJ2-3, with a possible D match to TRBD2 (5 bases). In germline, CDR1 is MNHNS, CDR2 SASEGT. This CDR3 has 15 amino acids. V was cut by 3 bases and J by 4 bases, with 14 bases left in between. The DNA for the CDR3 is TGTGCCAGCAGTGAGTCGGGGTCCCGATCAGATACGCAGTATTTT. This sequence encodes CASSESGSRSDTQYF.

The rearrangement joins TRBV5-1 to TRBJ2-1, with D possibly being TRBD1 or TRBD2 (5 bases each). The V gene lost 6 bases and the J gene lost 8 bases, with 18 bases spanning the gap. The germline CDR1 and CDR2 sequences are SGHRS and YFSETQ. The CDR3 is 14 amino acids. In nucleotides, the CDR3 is TGCGCCAGCACCGTCAGAGGGGTTGGCTATGAGCAGTTCTTC. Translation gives CASTVRGVGYEQFF. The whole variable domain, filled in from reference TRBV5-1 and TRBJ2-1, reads KAGVTQTPRYLIKTRGQQVTLSCSPISGHRSVSWYQQTPGQGLQFLFEYFSETQRNKGNFPGRFSGRQFSNSRSEMNVSTLELGDSALYLCASTVRGVGYEQFFGPGTRLTVL.

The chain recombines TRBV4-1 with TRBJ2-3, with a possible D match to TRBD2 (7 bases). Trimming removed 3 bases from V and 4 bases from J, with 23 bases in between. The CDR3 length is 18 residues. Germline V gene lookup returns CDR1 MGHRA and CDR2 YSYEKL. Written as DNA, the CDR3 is TGCGCCAGCAGCCAGGGGCTTTGGGCGGGGGCTTTATCAGATACGCAGTATTTT. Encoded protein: CASSQGLWAGALSDTQYF.

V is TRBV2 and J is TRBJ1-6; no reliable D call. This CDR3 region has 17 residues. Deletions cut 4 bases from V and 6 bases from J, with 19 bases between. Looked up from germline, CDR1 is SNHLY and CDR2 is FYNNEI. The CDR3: CASSGPNSPDRNSPLHF. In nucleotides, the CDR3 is TGTGCCAGCAGTGGACCAAACTCGCCGGACCGTAATTCACCCCTCCACTTT. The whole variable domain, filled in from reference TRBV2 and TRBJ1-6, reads EPEVTQTPSHQVTQMGQEVILRCVPISNHLYFYWYRQILGQKVEFLVSFYNNEISEKSEIFDDQFSVERPDGSNFTLKIRSTKLEDSAMYFCASSGPNSPDRNSPLHFGNGTRLTVT.

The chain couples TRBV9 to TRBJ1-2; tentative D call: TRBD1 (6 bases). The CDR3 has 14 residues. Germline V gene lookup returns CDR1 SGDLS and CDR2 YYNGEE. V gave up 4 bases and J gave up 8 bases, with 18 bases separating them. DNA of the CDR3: TGTGCCAGCAGCCCTCGGGGGGGGCCGAGAGGCTACACCTTC. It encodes CASSPRGGPRGYTF.

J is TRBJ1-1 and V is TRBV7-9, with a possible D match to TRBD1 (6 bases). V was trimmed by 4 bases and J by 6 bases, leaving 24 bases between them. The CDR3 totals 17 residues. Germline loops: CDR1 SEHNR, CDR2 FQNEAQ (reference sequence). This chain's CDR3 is CASSSHDLEGVGSEAFF. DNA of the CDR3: TGTGCCAGCAGCTCGCACGATCTAGAGGGGGTGGGGTCTGAAGCTTTCTTT.

The CDR3 sequence is CASSLIGVISSSGYTF. The DNA of the CDR3 is TGTGCCAGCAGTTTGATAGGGGTAATTTCCTCCTCTGGCTACACCTTC. The chain couples TRBV28 to TRBJ1-2; TRBD1 is a possible D gene (5 bases). V lost 3 bases to trimming and J lost 7 bases, with 21 bases between them. Looked up from germline, CDR1 is MDHEN and CDR2 is SYDVKM. The length of the CDR3 is 16 residues.

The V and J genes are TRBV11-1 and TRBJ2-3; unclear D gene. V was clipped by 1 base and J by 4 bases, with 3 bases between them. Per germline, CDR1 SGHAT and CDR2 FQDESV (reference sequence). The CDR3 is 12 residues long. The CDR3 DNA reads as TGTGCCAGCAGCTTAGTTCCAGATACGCAGTATTTT. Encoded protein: CASSLVPDTQYF.

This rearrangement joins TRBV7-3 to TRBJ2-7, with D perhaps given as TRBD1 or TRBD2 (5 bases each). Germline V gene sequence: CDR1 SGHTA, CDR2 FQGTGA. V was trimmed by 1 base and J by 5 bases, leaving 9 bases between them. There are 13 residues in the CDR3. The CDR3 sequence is CASSLSRDDEQYF. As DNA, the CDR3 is TGTGCCAGCAGCTTAAGCAGGGACGACGAGCAGTACTTC.

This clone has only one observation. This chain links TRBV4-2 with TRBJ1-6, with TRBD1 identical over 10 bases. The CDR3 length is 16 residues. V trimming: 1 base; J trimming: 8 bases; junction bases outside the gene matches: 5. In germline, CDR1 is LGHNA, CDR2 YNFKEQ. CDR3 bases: TGTGCCAGCAGCCAAGGACAGGGGGCTTTTTATTCACCCCTCCACTTT. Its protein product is CASSQGQGAFYSPLHF.

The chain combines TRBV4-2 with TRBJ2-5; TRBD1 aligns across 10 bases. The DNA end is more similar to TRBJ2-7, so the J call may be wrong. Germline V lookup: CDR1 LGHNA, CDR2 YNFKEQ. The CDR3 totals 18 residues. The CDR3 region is CASSPPRQGATSSYEQYF. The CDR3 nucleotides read TGTGCCAGCAGCCCTCCGCGACAGGGGGCTACAAGCTCCTACGAGCAGTACTTC.

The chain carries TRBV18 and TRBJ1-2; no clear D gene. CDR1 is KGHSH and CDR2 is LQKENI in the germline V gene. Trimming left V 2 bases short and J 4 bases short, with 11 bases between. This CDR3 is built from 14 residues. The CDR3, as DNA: TGTGCCAGCTCACCATTCCGGGAGGGCTATGGCTACACCTTC. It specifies CASSPFREGYGYTF.

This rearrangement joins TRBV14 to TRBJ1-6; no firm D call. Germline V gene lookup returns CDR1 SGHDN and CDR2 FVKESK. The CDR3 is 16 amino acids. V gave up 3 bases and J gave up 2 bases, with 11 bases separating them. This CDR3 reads CASSHRLRAYNSPLHF. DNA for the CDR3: TGTGCCAGCAGCCACCGCTTAAGGGCCTATAATTCACCCCTCCACTTT.

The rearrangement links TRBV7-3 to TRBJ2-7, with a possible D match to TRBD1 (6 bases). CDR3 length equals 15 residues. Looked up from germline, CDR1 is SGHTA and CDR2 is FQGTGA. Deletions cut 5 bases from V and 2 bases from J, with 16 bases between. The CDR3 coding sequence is TGTGCCAGCAGCCTCTCCGGGACAACGACCTACGAGCAGTACTTC. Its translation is CASSLSGTTTYEQYF.